These T cell receptor beta chains were read from a single sample in a study of blood T cell repertoires in COVID-19. Repertoires were generated with immunoSEQ multiplex PCR, while TCRdb's copy carries only in-frame clones and drops some. The sample has about 220,000 clones; roughly 87% are singletons. Material for sequencing was PBMCs or T cells enriched from blood (not recorded which). All receptors derive from a young woman with acute COVID-19. CDR3s leave out the opening cysteine and the closing phenylalanine or tryptophan.

v_call	cdr3_length	j_call	cdr3_aa
TRBV4-1	13	TRBJ2-2	ASSVRGVDTGELF
TRBV9	15	TRBJ1-1	ASSVAGTGPLDTEAF
TRBV5-1	12	TRBJ1-2	ASSLGLRGGGYT
TRBV10-2	12	TRBJ2-1	ASKRGTNYNEQF
TRBV7-2	16	TRBJ2-1	ASSPRRASGGVYNEQF
TRBV28	12	TRBJ2-3	ASSSLLRLDTQY
TRBV19	17	TRBJ1-2	ASSMGPGRTGADNYGYT
TRBV9	15	TRBJ2-2	ASSVQRLATNTGELF
TRBV27	10	TRBJ1-2	ASSKQGYGYT
TRBV7-8	16	TRBJ1-5	ASSLAGAASYSNQPQH
TRBV29-1	13	TRBJ2-3	SVVPSGGLADTQY
TRBV7-9	13	TRBJ1-2	ASSLGQELTYGYT
TRBV7-2	14	TRBJ1-3	ASSFGGTRSGNTIY
TRBV7-9	11	TRBJ1-2	ASSLPRGDGYT
TRBV5-6	13	TRBJ2-5	ASSLLGTIQETQY
TRBV15	10	TRBJ2-5	ATSRGRETQY
TRBV25-1	12	TRBJ1-4	ASSDDRGHEKLF
TRBV4-1	11	TRBJ1-1	ASSRLGNTEAF
TRBV7-2	15	TRBJ1-4	ASSLGPRGGLREKLF
TRBV4-1	13	TRBJ2-7	ASSHSGTGGYEQY
TRBV3-1/TRBV3-2	13	TRBJ2-2	ASSRWTGGAGELF
TRBV11-2	11	TRBJ1-5	ASSSYSNQPQH
TRBV2	14	TRBJ1-4	ASSPDRGPNNEKLF
TRBV29-1	13	TRBJ2-6	SAKLVSSGANVLT
TRBV3-1/TRBV3-2	12	TRBJ1-2	ASSPGADTYGYT
TRBV6-5	12	TRBJ1-2	ASSPWGPHYGYT
TRBV7-2	13	TRBJ2-1	ASSVLLSSYNEQF
TRBV10-3	14	TRBJ2-3	AISMTSGGQTDTQY
TRBV30	11	TRBJ1-2	AWSSGHNYGYT
TRBV7-2	15	TRBJ2-4	ASSLAPGREEWNIQY
TRBV27	13	TRBJ1-1	ASSLAGGRYTEAF
TRBV11-2	11	TRBJ2-7	ASARDRDYEQY
TRBV9	13	TRBJ2-7	ASSEGTGVLYEQY
TRBV7-6	18	TRBJ2-1	ASSLPQGGLAGAADNEQF
TRBV11-2	12	TRBJ2-1	ASSLGGTYNEQF
TRBV6-5	13	TRBJ1-2	ASSPSYTGNYGYT